This T cell receptor (beta chain) was found in a study of T cells in Graves' hyperthyroidism and ophthalmopathy. Background on the study: Peripheral blood was drawn at first diagnosis, prior to all treatment.

TCR beta CDR3 regions were amplified from RNA. During a first-round RT-PCR of the TCR CDR3, the HTBI primer set was used. MiXCR, applied by TCRdb to the multiplex PCR reads, yields one record per CDR3 protein. Of about 420,000 distinct CDR3 sequences in the sample, 15% to 19% are singletons; the top ten hold 7.5% to 9%. Ten or more counts support this clonotype. Diagnoses rested on clinical symptoms, serum thyroxine and TRAb, thyroid ultrasound and orbital computed tomography. PBMCs came from about 10 ml fresh peripheral blood. Losses at the gene ends were 1 base for V and 5 bases for J; bases not matched to a gene: 7. Looked up from germline, CDR1 is SEHNR and CDR2 is FQNEAQ (reference sequence). The CDR3 totals 15 residues.

This sequence was found in a woman between 18 and 30 years old with Graves' hyperthyroidism. The rearrangement uses TRBV7-9 and TRBJ2-5; 7 nucleotides match TRBD1. Sequenced sample: blood. CDR3 protein: CASSLVQGLWETQYF. The CDR3, as DNA: TGTGCCAGCAGCTTAGTACAGGGGCTGTGGGAGACCCAGTACTTC.